What follows are 12 T cell receptor beta chains derived from one specimen sequenced in a study of T cell changes during pregnancy in multiple sclerosis (dated by TCRdb to between 2018 and 2021). The library was built by means of the immunoSEQ multiplex PCR assay. TCRdb limited this immuneACCESS table to in-frame rearrangements with V and J called. A share of clones is missing; checked studies link under half to unresolved V genes, and the rest is unexplained. This sample comprises tens of thousands of clones, around 91% of them detected only once. Approximately 5.8% of the sample comes from the top ten. The sample consisted of peripheral blood, taken in the third trimester of pregnancy. The source is a female donor in good health, enrolled as a control in a pregnancy study.

V usage is TRBV18 and J usage is TRBJ2-1; TRBD2 agrees at 7 bases. After removal of 0 bases from V and 6 bases from J, the junction contained 2 bases not matched to a gene. This CDR3 region has 14 residues. Germline CDR1 is KGHSH and CDR2 is LQKENI. As DNA, the CDR3 is TGTGCCAGCTCACCACCGGCTAGCGGCAATGAGCAGTTCTTC. Protein sequence: CASSPPASGNEQFF.

Concerning this clone itself: The junction departs from germline at one end; a sequencing error may be responsible. V gene TRBV30 combines with J gene TRBJ1-1; the D gene is possibly TRBD1 (6 bases). The CDR3 is 15 amino acids. Germline CDR1 GTSNPN, CDR2 SVGIG (reference sequence). The CDR3 region has the DNA TGTGCCTGGAGTATTCAGGTCCAGGGGAACATTGAAGCTTTCTTT. Amino acid sequence: CAWSIQVQGNIEAFF.

The rearrangement uses TRBV9 and TRBJ1-3; no clear D gene. Trimming cost V 2 bases and J 8 bases, with 14 bases left between them. Germline CDR1 and CDR2: SGDLS and YYNGEE. The CDR3 has 14 amino acids. The CDR3 loop reads CASSVDRSRDTIYF. The CDR3 DNA follows: TGTGCCAGCAGCGTCGACCGGTCCCGGGACACCATATATTTT. The variable domain in full, with the rest retrieved from reference TRBV9 and TRBJ1-3, is DSGVTQTPKHLITATGQRVTLRCSPRSGDLSVYWYQQSLDQGLQFLIQYYNGEERAKGNILERFSAQQFPDLHSELNLSSLELGDSALYFCASSVDRSRDTIYFGEGSWLTVV.

This clone turned up a few times. The chain carries TRBV19 and TRBJ1-5, with 9 bases identical to TRBD1. CDR3 length: 15 residues. V dropped 1 base and J dropped 6; count of bases not matched to a gene: 4. Germline-derived CDR1 and CDR2 are LNHDA and SQIVND (reference sequence). CDR3 nucleotide sequence: TGTGCCAGTAGTATAGTCGACAGGGGGATTCAGCCCCAGCATTTT. Protein: CASSIVDRGIQPQHF.

The V call is TRBV5-4, the J call TRBJ2-7; TRBD2 agrees at 11 bases. Germline V gene lookup returns CDR1 SGHNT and CDR2 YYREEE (reference sequence). After removal of 4 bases from V and 6 bases from J, the junction contained 12 bases not matched to a gene. The CDR3 totals 16 residues. CDR3 sequence: CASSPGGLADTAEQYF. The CDR3 nucleotides read TGTGCCAGCAGCCCGGGGGGACTAGCGGACACGGCCGAGCAGTACTTC.

This chain joins TRBV9 and TRBJ1-2, with 8 nucleotides matching TRBD1. CDR3 size: 22 residues. The ends lost 1 base at V and 2 bases at J; junction bases unmatched: 25. Germline CDR1 is SGDLS and CDR2 is YYNGEE. The CDR3 region is CASSVLEPDRATNRRGNYGYTF. CDR3 DNA sequence: TGTGCCAGCAGCGTATTAGAGCCGGACAGGGCGACGAATCGACGGGGGAACTATGGCTACACCTTC. Complete variable domain (other parts from reference TRBV9 and TRBJ1-2): DSGVTQTPKHLITATGQRVTLRCSPRSGDLSVYWYQQSLDQGLQFLIQYYNGEERAKGNILERFSAQQFPDLHSELNLSSLELGDSALYFCASSVLEPDRATNRRGNYGYTFGSGTRLTVV.

This chain links TRBV4-3 with TRBJ1-6; D remains unclear. The CDR3 loop spans 14 amino acids. V shed 0 bases and J shed 7 bases, with 7 bases lying between them. Germline CDR1 is LGHNA and CDR2 is YSLEER. The chain's CDR3 is CASSQDLTNSPLHF. The CDR3 DNA sequence: TGCGCCAGCAGCCAAGATTTAACAAATTCACCCCTCCACTTT.

The chain recombines TRBV19 with TRBJ2-2; D ambiguous. V lost 10 bases and J lost 7, with 19 bases in between. CDR1 and CDR2 from the germline V gene are LNHDA and SQIVND (reference sequence). The CDR3 spans 14 residues. The DNA for the CDR3 is TGTGCCACTCAACCCTCATATAGCCTCGGGGAGCTGTTTTTT. Translated, it gives CATQPSYSLGELFF.

The rearrangement links TRBV7-2 to TRBJ2-2; 10 bases agree with TRBD1. The ends lost 5 bases at V and 5 bases at J; junction bases unmatched: 11. The length of the CDR3 is 17 residues. CDR1 is SGHTA and CDR2 is FQGNSA in the germline V gene. The CDR3 protein is CASSVFPGTGVTGELFF. CDR3 in DNA: TGTGCCAGCAGCGTCTTTCCGGGGACAGGGGTAACCGGGGAGCTGTTTTTT.

V and J are TRBV27 and TRBJ2-2; possible D gene TRBD1, 5 bases. Trimming left V 5 bases short and J 4 bases short, with 11 bases between. The germline V gene has CDR1 MNHEY and CDR2 SMNVEV (reference sequence). This CDR3 is 14 amino acids long. CDR3 nucleotide sequence: TGTGCCAGCAGTACCGAACAGGTCACCGGGGAGCTGTTTTTT. Amino acids: CASSTEQVTGELFF.

The chain links TRBV19 to TRBJ2-5; 13 bases are shared with TRBD2. There are 17 residues in the CDR3. The trim removed 2 bases at V and 4 bases at J, leaving 7 bases unmatched. Germline lookup yields CDR1 LNHDA and CDR2 SQIVND (reference sequence). CDR3 residues: CASSIPRTSGGGETQYF. The CDR3 nucleotides read TGTGCCAGTAGTATACCTCGGACTAGCGGGGGTGGAGAGACCCAGTACTTC.

This chain links TRBV15 with TRBJ1-4, with a possible D match to TRBD1 (5 bases). Germline lookup yields CDR1 LNHNV and CDR2 YYDKDF (reference sequence). The germline V and J ends were trimmed by 0 bases and 6 bases, with 11 bases remaining between them. This CDR3 is 15 amino acids long. In DNA, the CDR3 is TGTGCCACCAGCAGAGATTTAGGGGCGGATGAAAAACTGTTTTTT. Translated, it gives CATSRDLGADEKLFF.